This passage covers 7 T cell receptor beta chains from one sample sequenced in a study of blood T cells in healthy people across ages. Sample-barcoded 5' priming and a J-beta primer mix drove a second PCR of roughly 6 to 12 cycles. A single record per CDR3 protein comes from TCRdb applying MiXCR to the 5' RACE reads. The sample yields about 720,000 distinct CDR3 sequences, about a fifth seen once. Sequencing was done on a sample of blood. The receptors shown here come from a man between 70 and 80 years old in good health.

This clonotype was counted a few times. The chain employs TRBV3-1 and TRBJ1-2; D unresolved. This CDR3 has 16 amino acids. The germline V gene encodes CDR1 LGHDT and CDR2 YNNKEL (reference sequence). V was clipped by 1 base and J by 1 base, with 13 bases between them. Here the CDR3 reads CASSQVATVINYGYTF. In DNA form, the CDR3 reads TGTGCCAGCAGCCAAGTCGCGACGGTGATTAACTATGGCTACACCTTC.

This clonotype has only one observation. The chain links TRBV5-1 to TRBJ2-5, with D perhaps TRBD1 (6 bases). The J call is uncertain, as TRBJ2-7 better fits the DNA end. Per the germline V gene, CDR1 is SGHRS and CDR2 is YFSETQ. The CDR3 sequence is 14 residues long. The CDR3 spells CASSFSQGRNEQYF. CDR3 in DNA: TGCGCCAGCAGCTTCTCACAGGGTCGGAACGAGCAGTACTTC.

There are a few counts of this clonotype. Compared with germline, one end of the junction differs, possibly owing to a read error. The CDR3 DNA reads TGTGCCAGCAGCGTAGCGGAAGGGGGGCGGCGTAGCACAGATACGCAGTACTTT. Its translation: CASSVAEGGRRSTDTQYF. This chain uses TRBV9 with TRBJ2-3; either TRBD1 or TRBD2 may supply D (6 bases each). The CDR3 is made up of 18 amino acids. Germline CDR1 reads SGDLS; CDR2 reads YYNGEE.

There are a few counts of this clonotype. The CDR3 reads CSVDTGVWTEAFF. CDR3 bases: TGCAGCGTTGACACAGGGGTATGGACTGAAGCTTTCTTT. The chain recombines TRBV29-1 with TRBJ1-1; 7 positions match TRBD1. Germline V lookup: CDR1 SQVTM, CDR2 ANQGSEA. The J segment lost 5 bases and the V segment lost 3 bases, leaving 6 bases of the junction unmatched. The CDR3 length is 13 residues.

The chain recombines TRBV5-1 with TRBJ1-2; D may be TRBD1 (6 bases). V was shortened by 0 bases and J by 3 bases, with 12 bases between the two germline ends. Germline CDR1 reads SGHRS; CDR2 reads YFSETQ. The CDR3 runs 15 residues. The CDR3: CASSLGPGADYGYTF. In nucleotides, the CDR3 is TGCGCCAGCAGCTTGGGCCCGGGGGCGGACTATGGCTACACCTTC.

The chain couples TRBV25-1 to TRBJ1-1, with D perhaps TRBD1 (6 bases). CDR1 MGHDK and CDR2 SYGVNS come from the germline V gene. Trimming pared 6 bases from V and 0 bases from J, leaving 17 bases between. The CDR3 totals 16 residues. CDR3 loop: CASSQSGGPMNTEAFF. Here the CDR3 DNA reads TGTGCCAGCAGCCAGTCCGGGGGGCCTATGAACACTGAAGCTTTCTTT.

The table lists this clonotype with a few counts. At one of its ends the junction is not consistent with the germline gene, which may arise from a read error. This chain connects TRBV29-1 to TRBJ1-4; tentatively, D is TRBD1 (6 bases). This CDR3 spans 13 amino acids. Germline V lookup: CDR1 SQVTM, CDR2 ANQGSEA. CDR3 nucleotides: TGCAGCGTTGAAGACAGGGGACGAGAAAAACCGTTTTTT. This translates into CSVEDRGREKPFF.